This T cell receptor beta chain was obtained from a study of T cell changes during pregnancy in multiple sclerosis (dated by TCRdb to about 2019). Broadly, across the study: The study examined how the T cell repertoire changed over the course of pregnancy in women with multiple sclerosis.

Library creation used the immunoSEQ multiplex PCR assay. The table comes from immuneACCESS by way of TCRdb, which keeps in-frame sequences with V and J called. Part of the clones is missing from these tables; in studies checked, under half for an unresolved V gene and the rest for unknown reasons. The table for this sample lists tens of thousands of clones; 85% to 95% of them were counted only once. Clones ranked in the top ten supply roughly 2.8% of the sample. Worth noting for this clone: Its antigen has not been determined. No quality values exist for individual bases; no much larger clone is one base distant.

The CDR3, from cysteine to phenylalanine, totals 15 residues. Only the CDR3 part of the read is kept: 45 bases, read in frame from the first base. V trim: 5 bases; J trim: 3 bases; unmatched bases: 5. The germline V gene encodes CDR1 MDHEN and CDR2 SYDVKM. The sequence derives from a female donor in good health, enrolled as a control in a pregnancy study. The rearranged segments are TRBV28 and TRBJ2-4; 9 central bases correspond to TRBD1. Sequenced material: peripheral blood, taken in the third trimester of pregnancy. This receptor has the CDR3 CASSSGTGFKNIQYF. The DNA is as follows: TGTGCCAGCAGTAGCGGGACAGGGTTCAAAAACATTCAGTACTTC. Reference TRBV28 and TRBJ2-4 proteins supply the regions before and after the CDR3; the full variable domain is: DVKVTQSSRYLVKRTGEKVFLECVQDMDHENMFWYRQDPGLGLRLIYFSYDVKMKEKGDIPEGYSVSREKKERFSLILESASTNQTSMYLCASSSGTGFKNIQYFGAGTRLSVL.